One sample yielded the 16 T cell receptor beta chains listed below, sequenced in a study of early T cells in non-severe SARS-CoV-2 infection. Via MiXCR, TCRdb re-called the 5' RACE reads, giving one row per CDR3 protein. The sample has roughly 100,000 distinct CDR3 sequences, around 13% seen once. Specimen: whole blood. These receptors came from an adult who was a healthcare worker with PCR-confirmed SARS-CoV-2 infection or an uninfected control (not recorded which).

This clonotype was recorded many times. This chain connects TRBV6-2 or TRBV6-3 to TRBJ2-5, with D tentatively TRBD2 (5 bases). The length of the CDR3 is 13 residues. The germline V and J ends were trimmed by 2 bases and 5 bases, with 9 bases remaining between them. Per the germline V gene, CDR1 is MNHEY and CDR2 is SVGEGT. The CDR3 DNA reads as TGTGCCAGCAGTTACCCAAGGGAGGAGACCCAGTACTTC. Amino acids: CASSYPREETQYF.

The chain has TRBV12-3 or TRBV12-4 and TRBJ1-6, with 7 nucleotides matching TRBD1. With 6 bases clipped from V and 10 bases from J, the junction kept 6 bases outside the gene matches. The CDR3 runs to 13 residues. The CDR3, as DNA: TGTGCCAGCAGGGGGGACAGACGGTCACCCCTCCACTTT. Residues: CASRGDRRSPLHF.

The table lists this clonotype with many counts. The chain links TRBV10-2 to TRBJ2-7, with a tentative D call TRBD1 (6 bases). The CDR3 totals 13 residues. Germline V CDR1 and CDR2: WSHSY, SAAADI. The V and J ends lost 4 bases and 5 bases respectively, with 12 bases between them. The CDR3 protein is CASSVAGVNEQYF. The CDR3 DNA reads as TGCGCCAGCAGTGTAGCAGGGGTTAACGAGCAGTACTTC.

The chain carries TRBV3-1 and TRBJ2-3; D call uncertain. Germline V CDR1 and CDR2: LGHDT, YNNKEL (reference sequence). There are 12 residues in the CDR3. Trimming pared 3 bases from V and 6 bases from J, leaving 7 bases between. The DNA of the CDR3 is TGTGCCAGCAGCCACCGTTTCGATACGCAGTATTTT. Residues: CASSHRFDTQYF.

This chain joins TRBV6-2 or TRBV6-3 and TRBJ1-5; no reliable D call. The CDR3 has 15 amino acids. Trimming pared 5 bases from V and 10 bases from J, leaving 21 bases between. Germline V gene data show CDR1 as MNHEY and CDR2 as SVGEGT. The DNA of the CDR3 is TGTGCCAGCAGTCCCCCGGGCGCGGTCCAGGCCCCCCAGCATTTT. Its protein is CASSPPGAVQAPQHF.

The chain joins TRBV7-2 to TRBJ2-1; D is undetermined. Germline V gene lookup returns CDR1 SGHTA and CDR2 FQGNSA. Trimming stripped 3 bases from V and 5 bases from J, with 11 bases between. CDR3 length: 14 amino acids. CDR3 nucleotide sequence: TGTGCCAGCAGCTTTTTCCTCGCTAACAATGAGCAGTTCTTC. It codes for CASSFFLANNEQFF.

The chain carries TRBV3-1 and TRBJ2-3; D gene unclear. The CDR3 extends over 16 amino acids. V was pared by 1 base and J by 0 bases, with 11 bases between. Germline V lookup: CDR1 LGHDT, CDR2 YNNKEL (reference sequence). CDR3 coding DNA: TGTGCCAGCAGCCAAGTGTCAGGATCTAGCACAGATACGCAGTATTTT. Protein: CASSQVSGSSTDTQYF.

This clonotype was counted between two and nine times. The chain is built from TRBV20-1 and TRBJ2-7; the match to TRBD2 covers 8 bases. The CDR3 is 18 amino acids. CDR1 is DFQATT, CDR2 SNEGSKA, per germline (reference sequence). J lost 0 bases, V lost 1 base, and 14 bases had no gene match. CDR3 amino acids: CSARGPAETSGSSYEQYF. The CDR3 DNA reads TGCAGTGCTAGAGGACCCGCTGAAACTAGCGGAAGCTCCTACGAGCAGTACTTC.

This clonotype appeared a few times. This chain uses TRBV7-9 with TRBJ2-7, with D unclear. The CDR3 consists of 16 residues. Germline-derived CDR1 and CDR2 are SEHNR and FQNEAQ (reference sequence). Deletions cut 5 bases from V and 6 bases from J, with 23 bases between. CDR3: CASSPAGRARRAEQYF. Here the CDR3 DNA reads TGTGCCAGCAGCCCCGCAGGAAGGGCGAGGCGAGCCGAGCAGTACTTC.

This clonotype was detected a few times. Germline and junction disagree at one end, which may indicate a read error. The rearrangement joins TRBV27 to TRBJ1-2, with TRBD1 matching over 7 bases. The CDR3 extends over 16 amino acids. The germline CDR1 and CDR2 sequences are MNHEY and SMNVEV (reference sequence). The CDR3 region has the DNA TGTGCCAGCAGTATATCAAGATTCAGGGGGTCCTCTGGCTACACCTTC. Translated, it gives CASSISRFRGSSGYTF.

This clonotype was detected ten times or more. J is TRBJ2-3 and V is TRBV29-1, with TRBD2 matching 13 bases. Germline V lookup: CDR1 SQVTM, CDR2 ANQGSEA. CDR3 length: 13 residues. V lost 6 bases to trimming and J lost 3 bases; unmatched junction nucleotides: 0. CDR3 amino acids: CSVGLAGTDTQYF. The CDR3 nucleotides are TGCAGCGTGGGACTAGCGGGAACAGATACGCAGTATTTT.

This clonotype was recorded a few times. This chain links TRBV9 with TRBJ2-7; no reliable D call. The V and J ends lost 4 bases and 3 bases respectively, with 11 bases between them. The germline gives CDR1 SGDLS, CDR2 YYNGEE. The CDR3 spans 13 residues. The CDR3 sequence: CASSPGPDYEQYF. In nucleotides, the CDR3 is TGTGCCAGCAGCCCAGGCCCGGACTACGAGCAGTACTTC.

At least ten counts were recorded for this clonotype. The chain recombines TRBV21-1 with TRBJ2-2. TRBV21-1 is a pseudogene. The CDR3 is 15 amino acids. The CDR3: CASSITVRNTGELFF. CDR3 DNA: TGTGCCAGCAGCATCACAGTAAGGAACACCGGGGAGCTGTTTTTT.

J is TRBJ1-6 and V is TRBV11-2; D gene unclear. Germline values: CDR1 SGHAT, CDR2 FQNNGV. This CDR3 is 13 amino acids long. V lost 0 bases and J 8 bases, leaving 5 bases between the germline ends. The CDR3 spells CASSLDPHSPLHF. Here the CDR3 DNA reads TGTGCCAGCAGCTTAGATCCCCATTCACCCCTCCACTTT.

This clonotype appeared many times. The chain recombines TRBV12-3 or TRBV12-4 with TRBJ2-7, with D uncertain. This CDR3 is built from 13 residues. V was trimmed by 5 bases and J by 5 bases, leaving 13 bases between them. Here the CDR3 DNA reads TGTGCCAGCAGTCCACATAGGGTACACGAGCAGTACTTC. It is translated as CASSPHRVHEQYF.

The sample holds many counts of this clonotype. This chain uses TRBV6-6 with TRBJ1-2; a weak D match, TRBD1 (5 bases). The germline V gene encodes CDR1 MNHNY and CDR2 SVGAGI (reference sequence). There are 13 residues in the CDR3. V gave up 0 bases and J gave up 9 bases, with 11 bases separating them. DNA of the CDR3: TGTGCCAGCAGTTACTCGGACGACAGCCGCTACACCTTC. This sequence encodes CASSYSDDSRYTF.